A single sample is the source of the 14 T cell receptor beta chains below, sequenced in a study of control samples from healthy donors and cancer patients. Sequenced by immunoSEQ multiplex PCR; TCRdb stores in-frame clones only, minus some. The data contain some 140,000 clones, approximately 91% of them singletons. Sequenced material: blood. These TCRs come from a woman under 40 in good health.

V usage is TRBV19 and J usage is TRBJ2-7, with TRBD2 identical over 10 bases. The CDR3 spans 14 residues. V was clipped by 3 bases and J by 3 bases; unmatched bases: 2. Germline V lookup: CDR1 LNHDA, CDR2 SQIVND (reference sequence). The CDR3 sequence is CASSMASGSYEQYF. The DNA of the CDR3 is TGTGCCAGTAGTATGGCTAGCGGGAGCTACGAGCAGTACTTC.

CDR3 nucleotides: TGTGCCAGCAGTTTTGAGGGGGGGCTCGGGACTGAAGCTTTCTTT. This sequence encodes CASSFEGGLGTEAFF. The rearrangement links TRBV27 to TRBJ1-1; D might be TRBD1 (6 bases). Germline CDR1 reads MNHEY; CDR2 reads SMNVEV (reference sequence). The CDR3 length is 15 residues. The ends were cut back, 3 bases at V and 5 bases at J, with 16 bases in the middle.

V and J are TRBV6-5 and TRBJ1-6; the D gene is possibly TRBD1 (5 bases). The V gene's germline CDR1 is MNHEY and CDR2 SVGAGI. This CDR3 comprises 14 residues. Trimming left V 2 bases short and J 10 bases short, with 12 bases between. In nucleotides, the CDR3 is TGTGCCAGCAGTTACAGCAGGGTTGAATCACCCCTCCACTTT. Translating it yields CASSYSRVESPLHF.

The CDR3 sequence is CASRRPGGPYGYTF. For the CDR3, the DNA is TGTGCCAGCAGGCGACCCGGGGGACCTTATGGCTACACCTTC. The chain couples TRBV11-2 to TRBJ1-2, with D maybe TRBD1 (5 bases). The germline gives CDR1 SGHAT, CDR2 FQNNGV. The CDR3 contains 14 residues. V gave up 6 bases and J gave up 5 bases, with 16 bases separating them.

This clone was counted only a few times. The chain combines TRBV19 with TRBJ2-5; possible D gene TRBD2, 5 bases. The V end was cut by 2 bases, the J end by 3 bases, with 7 bases between. Looked up from germline, CDR1 is LNHDA and CDR2 is SQIVND (reference sequence). The CDR3 loop spans 13 amino acids. CDR3 in DNA: TGTGCCAGTAGTATAATGCGGGAAGAGACCCAGTACTTC. Residues: CASSIMREETQYF.

This chain uses TRBV24-1 with TRBJ2-3; maybe TRBD1 (6 bases). CDR3 length: 15 residues. V shed 4 bases and J shed 0 bases, with 10 bases lying between them. Germline-derived CDR1 and CDR2 are KGHDR and SFDVKD. CDR3 in amino acids: CATSDDRSSTDTQYF. CDR3 bases: TGTGCCACCAGTGACGACAGGTCTAGCACAGATACGCAGTATTTT.

This chain connects TRBV19 to TRBJ2-3; 13 nucleotides agree with TRBD2. There are 14 residues in the CDR3. In germline, CDR1 is LNHDA, CDR2 SQIVND (reference sequence). The DNA of the CDR3 is TGTGCGTCAGGACTAGCGGGAGTTTCAGATACGCAGTATTTT. It specifies CASGLAGVSDTQYF.

The CDR3 reads CSVEEQGAWETQYF. The CDR3, as DNA: TGCAGCGTTGAGGAGCAGGGGGCCTGGGAGACCCAGTACTTC. This chain connects TRBV29-1 to TRBJ2-5, with 8 bases matching TRBD1. Trimming removed 3 bases from V and 5 bases from J; junction bases left unmatched: 8. The CDR3 sequence is 14 residues long. The germline V gene encodes CDR1 SQVTM and CDR2 ANQGSEA. The full variable domain, in which reference TRBV29-1 and TRBJ2-5 provide the parts outside the CDR3, is SAVISQKPSRDICQRGTSLTIQCQVDSQVTMMFWYRQQPGQSLTLIATANQGSEATYESGFVIDKFPISRPNLTFSTLTVSNMSPEDSSIYLCSVEEQGAWETQYFGPGTRLLVL.

This rearrangement joins TRBV6-5 to TRBJ2-6, with D possibly TRBD2 on 7 matching bases. Trimming removed 4 bases at V and 4 bases at J, with 11 bases between. CDR1 MNHEY and CDR2 SVGAGI come from the germline V gene. The CDR3 totals 15 residues. The CDR3 coding sequence is TGTGCCAGCAGTTCTTGGGGGGGCGGGGCCAACGTCCTGACTTTC. It codes for CASSSWGGGANVLTF.

The V gene is TRBV10-2, the J gene TRBJ2-7; 13 bases fit TRBD2. The V gene end was trimmed by 2 bases and the J gene end by 7 bases; junction bases not matched to a gene: 8. Looked up from germline, CDR1 is WSHSY and CDR2 is SAAADI. This CDR3 contains 16 residues. The CDR3 DNA reads TGCGCCAGCAGTGAGACGGGACTAGCGGGGACGTGGGAGCAGTACTTC. It is translated as CASSETGLAGTWEQYF.

This rearrangement joins TRBV3-1 (or the pseudogene TRBV3-2) to TRBJ2-2; TRBD1 aligns across 9 bases. After removal of 3 bases from V and 5 bases from J, the junction contained 16 bases not matched to a gene. This CDR3 has 19 amino acids. Germline V lookup: CDR1 LGHDT, CDR2 YNNKEL (reference sequence). CDR3 amino acids: CASSQTRRLQGARTGELFF. For the CDR3, the DNA is TGTGCCAGCAGCCAGACACGGAGACTACAGGGGGCAAGGACCGGGGAGCTGTTTTTT.

The V call is TRBV2, the J call TRBJ1-4, with D possibly being TRBD1 (6 bases). Germline CDR1 is SNHLY and CDR2 is FYNNEI. Trimming pared 4 bases from V and 5 bases from J, leaving 8 bases between. CDR3 length: 13 amino acids. This CDR3 is CASSGQANEKLFF. The CDR3 DNA follows: TGTGCCAGCAGTGGACAGGCGAATGAAAAACTGTTTTTT.

The V and J genes are TRBV9 and TRBJ1-1; D is undetermined. The V end lost 2 bases, the J end lost 1 base, and 9 bases lay between the germline ends. CDR1 and CDR2 from the germline V gene are SGDLS and YYNGEE. The CDR3 contains 14 residues. The CDR3 region has the DNA TGTGCCAGCAGCGTGGGCGGGGAGAACACTGAAGCTTTCTTT. It encodes CASSVGGENTEAFF.

The chain combines TRBV7-9 with TRBJ2-1; D ambiguous. Trimming cost V 1 base and J 3 bases, with 4 bases left between them. Germline CDR1 SEHNR, CDR2 FQNEAQ (reference sequence). The CDR3 contains 13 residues. Here the CDR3 DNA reads TGTGCCAGCAGCTTAGGACTCTACAATGAGCAGTTCTTC. Its translation: CASSLGLYNEQFF.